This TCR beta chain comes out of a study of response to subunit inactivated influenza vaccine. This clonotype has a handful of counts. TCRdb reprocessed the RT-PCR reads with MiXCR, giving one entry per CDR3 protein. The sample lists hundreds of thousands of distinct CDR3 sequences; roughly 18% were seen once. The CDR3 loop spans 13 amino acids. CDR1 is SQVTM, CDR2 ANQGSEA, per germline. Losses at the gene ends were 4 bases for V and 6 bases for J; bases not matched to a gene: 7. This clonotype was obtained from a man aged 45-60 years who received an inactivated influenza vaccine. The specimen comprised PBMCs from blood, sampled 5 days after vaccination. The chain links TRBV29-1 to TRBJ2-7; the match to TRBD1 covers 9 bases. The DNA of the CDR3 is TGCAGCGTTGGCTCAGGACAGGGGTCCGAGCAGTACTTC. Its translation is CSVGSGQGSEQYF.